These T cell receptor beta chains were read from a single sample in a study of cytomegalovirus exposure and HLA in healthy donors. Only in-frame clones appear in the TCRdb table, and some are missing; sequencing was by immunoSEQ multiplex PCR. The data show 160,000 or so clones, 80% seen once. The specimen was PBMCs. These receptors were obtained from a young man in good health and CMV-seropositive. Both conserved end residues are part of each CDR3. A D gene is named only where the DNA matches it firmly. Clone size appears in some rows only: once, few, many, or a class for an expanded clone.

DNA	CDR3	V	J	D	size
TGTGCCATCAGTGAATCTAGCGGCAATGAGCAGTTCTTC	CAISESSGNEQFF	TRBV10-3	TRBJ2-1	TRBD2	.
TGTGCCAGCAGTGGGGCAGGGGGCGCGACTTACACCGGGGAGCTGTTTTTT	CASSGAGGATYTGELFF	TRBV2	TRBJ2-2	TRBD1	.
TGTGCCTGGACCCGGGGAGTAGGGCAGCCCCAGCATTTT	CAWTRGVGQPQHF	TRBV30	TRBJ1-5	.	.
TGTGCCAGCAGCTCCCCCGTCGATGAGCAGTTCTTC	CASSSPVDEQFF	TRBV9	TRBJ2-1	.	.
TGTGCCAGCAGCGCGGGTCCCCGGCGGGGAAACACCATATATTTT	CASSAGPRRGNTIYF	TRBV9	TRBJ1-3	.	.
TGTGCCAGCAGCCGGGGATTAGTGCAGCACGAGCAGTACTTC	CASSRGLVQHEQYF	TRBV27	TRBJ2-7	.	.
TGCGCCAGCAGCTTGTTCGCAGGGGGTGCCTCCTACGAGCAGTACTTC	CASSLFAGGASYEQYF	TRBV5-1	TRBJ2-7	TRBD1	.
TGTGCCATCAGTGAGGGACTAGCGGGGGGGATGGTTGAGCAGTTCTTC	CAISEGLAGGMVEQFF	TRBV10-3	TRBJ2-1	TRBD2	.
TGTGCCAGCAGGCGACAGGGGACCGGAAACACCATATATTTT	CASRRQGTGNTIYF	TRBV7-9	TRBJ1-3	TRBD1	.
TGCGCCAGCAGCCCTGGACAGGGACGGTACGAGCAGTACTTC	CASSPGQGRYEQYF	TRBV4-3	TRBJ2-7	TRBD1	.
TGCGCCAGCAGCCAAGAGGATCCCCAAGTGACAATCCGGGAGCAGTACTTC	CASSQEDPQVTIREQYF	TRBV4-1	TRBJ2-7	.	.
TGTGCCAGCAGCCCACTAGCGGGAGGGCCGAAGACCCAGTACTTC	CASSPLAGGPKTQYF	TRBV27	TRBJ2-5	TRBD2	.
TGTGCCAGCAGCTCTGGTGGGGGGAGCTCCTATAATTCACCCCTCCACTTT	CASSSGGGSSYNSPLHF	TRBV7-9	TRBJ1-6	.	.
TGCGCCAGCAGCCAACTCGTCGACAGGACCTCAGCCAAAAACATTCAGTACTTC	CASSQLVDRTSAKNIQYF	TRBV4-1	TRBJ2-4	.	.
TGTGCCAGTAGCGGCGGGATCAATCAGCCCCAGCATTTT	CASSGGINQPQHF	TRBV19	TRBJ1-5	.	.
TGTGCCACCAGCAGAGATAGGACAGGGGGGGATACGCAGTATTTT	CATSRDRTGGDTQYF	TRBV15	TRBJ2-3	TRBD1	.
TGTGCCAGCAGCTTACAGGGGGCGGGTGGCTACACCTTC	CASSLQGAGGYTF	TRBV7-8	TRBJ1-2	TRBD1	.
TGCGCCAGCAGCCAATTAGCGGGGGCGGCCTACAATGAGCAGTTCTTC	CASSQLAGAAYNEQFF	TRBV4-1	TRBJ2-1	TRBD2	once
TGTGCCAGCAGCTTGGAGCCGACAGGGGAACTACGATCACCCCTCCACTTT	CASSLEPTGELRSPLHF	TRBV5-4	TRBJ1-6	TRBD1	.
TGCGCCAGCAGCCAAGTTGGGGACAGGGGCACAGATACGCAGTATTTT	CASSQVGDRGTDTQYF	TRBV4-1	TRBJ2-3	TRBD1	few
TGTGCCAGCAGCGCAGGGGGTGGGGGAACCTACGAGCAGTACTTC	CASSAGGGGTYEQYF	TRBV7-8	TRBJ2-7	TRBD1	few
TGTGCCAGCAGCTACACTAGCGGGAGGGCCTACGAGCAGTACTTC	CASSYTSGRAYEQYF	TRBV7-2	TRBJ2-7	TRBD2	.
TGTGCCAGCAGTCCTACAGGGTCCCACTATGGCTACACCTTC	CASSPTGSHYGYTF	TRBV6-1	TRBJ1-2	.	.
TGTGCCAGCAGCTTAGAAGGGGGTTACGAGCAGTACTTC	CASSLEGGYEQYF	TRBV7-9	TRBJ2-7	.	.
TGCGCCAGCAGCTTGGATGGCAGGGTCGACGGAAACACCATATATTTT	CASSLDGRVDGNTIYF	TRBV5-1	TRBJ1-3	.	.
TGTGCCAGCTCACCAGGGGTACTAGCCTACAATGAGCAGTTCTTC	CASSPGVLAYNEQFF	TRBV18	TRBJ2-1	.	few
TGTGCCAGCAGCTTGATTAGCGGACCTTACAATGAGCAGTTCTTC	CASSLISGPYNEQFF	TRBV5-6	TRBJ2-1	.	.
TGTGCCAGCAGCTTAATTAGCGGGAACTACGAGCAGTACTTC	CASSLISGNYEQYF	TRBV7-2	TRBJ2-7	TRBD2	.
TGTGCCAGCAGTTTTGAAGCCCAGGGAAACTACGAGCAGTACTTC	CASSFEAQGNYEQYF	TRBV2	TRBJ2-7	.	.
TGTGCCAGCAGCCAATCGAGGAACACTGAAGCTTTCTTT	CASSQSRNTEAFF	TRBV16	TRBJ1-1	.	.
TGTGCCAGCTCACCGAACCCACAGGGAAATCAGCCCCAGCATTTT	CASSPNPQGNQPQHF	TRBV18	TRBJ1-5	.	few
TGTGCCAGCGGGACTAGCGGGAGCCGGGAGACCCAGTACTTC	CASGTSGSRETQYF	TRBV6-1	TRBJ2-5	TRBD2	once
TGTGCCTGGAGTATAAGATTGGACTACGAGCAGTACTTC	CAWSIRLDYEQYF	TRBV30	TRBJ2-7	.	.
TGTGCCAGCAGCTTAGGTCCAGGGGCGTCCTACAATGAGCAGTTCTTC	CASSLGPGASYNEQFF	TRBV7-9	TRBJ2-1	.	.
TGCAGCGTTGCAAGGGGGGGCGCAGATACGCAGTATTTT	CSVARGGADTQYF	TRBV29-1	TRBJ2-3	.	.
TGTGCCAAGCAGAACGCGGCATACGAGCAGTACTTC	CAKQNAAYEQYF	TRBV28	TRBJ2-7	.	.
TGCGCCAGCAGCCACCAGCGGGAGTCAACTAATGAAAAACTGTTTTTT	CASSHQRESTNEKLFF	TRBV4-1	TRBJ1-4	.	.
TGTGCCTGGAGTCCCCACGGGACAGGGATCTACGAGCAGTACTTC	CAWSPHGTGIYEQYF	TRBV30	TRBJ2-7	TRBD1	.
TGTGCCAGCAGTGTGACAGGGGGGCGAGATACGCAGTATTTT	CASSVTGGRDTQYF	TRBV2	TRBJ2-3	TRBD1	few
TGTGCCAGCAGCTTCTTGACGGGGGGTACCGGGGAGCTGTTTTTT	CASSFLTGGTGELFF	TRBV11-3	TRBJ2-2	TRBD2	.
TGTGCCATCAGTGAGGGACAGAGCACAGATACGCAGTATTTT	CAISEGQSTDTQYF	TRBV10-3	TRBJ2-3	.	.
TGTGCCAGCAGCTTAGGAGAGGGCGTGAACACTGAAGCTTTCTTT	CASSLGEGVNTEAFF	TRBV11-2	TRBJ1-1	.	.
TGTGCTAGTGGGCCATTCGGGTTCGACGAGCAGTTCTTC	CASGPFGFDEQFF	TRBV12-5	TRBJ2-1	.	.
TGTGCCAGCAGCTTAGGAGGGGACAGACGAGCTAACTATGGCTACACCTTC	CASSLGGDRRANYGYTF	TRBV13	TRBJ1-2	TRBD1	.
TGCAGCGCTGGGACAGGGATGAACACTGAAGCTTTCTTT	CSAGTGMNTEAFF	TRBV29-1	TRBJ1-1	TRBD1	once
TGTGCCAGCAGCTTGGGGTGGCAGTACATGAACACTGAAGCTTTCTTT	CASSLGWQYMNTEAFF	TRBV5-6	TRBJ1-1	.	.
TGTGCCAGCAGGCTGATTTTACAGGGGCACTCCTACGAGCAGTACTTC	CASRLILQGHSYEQYF	TRBV11-1	TRBJ2-7	TRBD1	.
TGCAGCGGGGGCGAATCCACTGAAGCTTTCTTT	CSGGESTEAFF	TRBV29-1	TRBJ1-1	.	.
TGCGCCAGCAGCTTGGGGCTGGAGGACTACGAGCAGTACTTC	CASSLGLEDYEQYF	TRBV5-1	TRBJ2-7	.	.
TGTGCCAGCAGCACGGGACAGCAGGCCTTGAACACTGAAGCTTTCTTT	CASSTGQQALNTEAFF	TRBV5-4	TRBJ1-1	TRBD1	.
TGTGCCAGTAGTCTTGGACAACCGACTGAAGCTTTCTTT	CASSLGQPTEAFF	TRBV19	TRBJ1-1	.	.
TGCGCCAGCAGCTTGGACTCGTTTAGCGGTCCCTACGAGCAGTACTTC	CASSLDSFSGPYEQYF	TRBV5-1	TRBJ2-7	.	.
TGTGCCAGCAGATTGGACATTCCGCCCTACGAGCAGTACTTC	CASRLDIPPYEQYF	TRBV2	TRBJ2-7	.	once
TGTGCCAGCAGCTTAATAAGGCTTGGGACAGATAGGTCCTATAGCAATCAGCCCCAGCATTTT	CASSLIRLGTDRSYSNQPQHF	TRBV7-8	TRBJ1-5	TRBD1	.
TGTGCCAGCAGTGAAGGGGACAGCTACAATGAGCAGTTCTTC	CASSEGDSYNEQFF	TRBV2	TRBJ2-1	TRBD1	.